This section outlines one TCR beta chain sequence together with its context. The antigen is unknown. The data derive from a study of monozygotic twins with inflammatory bowel disease. CDR3 length: 12 residues. Germline values: CDR1 SEHNR, CDR2 FQNEAQ (reference sequence). Study-wide results and limits: Among IBD patients, TCRbeta diversity (inverse Simpson) was lower than in healthy co-twins.

Template switching was used to attach UMIs, which incorporated a 6-nucleotide sample barcode. Following a re-call of the 5' RACE reads, TCRdb has one entry per CDR3 protein and lacks DNA. The specimen's table records approximately 330,000 distinct CDR3 sequences. The sequenced material came from blood. This clonotype was obtained from a human donor with ulcerative colitis or Crohn's disease, or a healthy co-twin of an affected twin (not recorded which). This rearrangement joins TRBV7-9 to TRBJ1-1. The CDR3 sequence is CASSVRALEAFF.